These 21 T cell receptor beta chains came from one sample sequenced in a study of beta chain features in type 1 diabetes (dated by TCRdb to the late 2010s). Library creation used the immunoSEQ multiplex PCR assay. All of the isolated RNA was reverse transcribed with the High Capacity cDNA Reverse Transcription Kit, so expressed TCRB transcripts were sequenced. The source is immuneACCESS, and TCRdb retained only in-frame sequences with V and J called. Part of the clones is not carried over; for the studies checked, unresolved V genes explain less than half of this, and the remainder is unexplained. Across this sample there are fewer than 650,000 clones, with roughly 15% seen only once. About 0.087% of the sample belongs to the ten largest clones. Sequenced sample: naive CD4+ T cells from blood. What this sample's cell subset or site label stands for: true naive CD4+ T cells. The receptor set was obtained from a man younger than 30 in good health.

This clone was seen a handful of times. V usage is TRBV13 and J usage is TRBJ1-1; D possibly corresponds to TRBD1 (5 bases). The ends were cut back, 5 bases at V and 0 bases at J, with 13 bases in the middle. CDR1 is PRHDT and CDR2 is FYEKMQ in the germline V gene (reference sequence). The CDR3 consists of 15 residues. The CDR3 spells CASSRGDGMNTEAFF. The CDR3 nucleotides read TGTGCCAGCAGCAGAGGGGACGGAATGAACACTGAAGCTTTCTTT.

CDR3 nucleotides: TGTGCCAGCAGCTTAACGGGACAGCTGAACACTGAAGCTTTCTTT. It encodes CASSLTGQLNTEAFF. This sequence joins TRBV7-3 and TRBJ1-1; 7 nucleotides agree with TRBD1. Germline-derived CDR1 and CDR2 are SGHTA and FQGTGA. Trimming took 0 bases from V and 0 from J; bases not matched to a gene: 1. There are 15 residues in the CDR3.

This clone has at least ten counts. V gene TRBV10-3 combines with J gene TRBJ2-5; D uncertain. Germline CDR1 ENHRY, CDR2 SYGVKD. Trimming left V 7 bases short and J 5 bases short, with 11 bases between. The CDR3 covers 12 residues. CDR3 protein: CAINGDRETQYF. The CDR3 DNA is TGTGCCATCAACGGAGATCGGGAGACCCAGTACTTC.

The chain couples TRBV7-2 to TRBJ2-3; TRBD1 matches at 7 bases. J was trimmed by 8 bases and V by 2 bases; bases with no gene match: 22. The CDR3 covers 19 residues. CDR1 is SGHTA and CDR2 is FQGNSA in the germline V gene. DNA for the CDR3: TGTGCCAGCAGCTTAACAGTTCAGGGGGACCCTTTATCTGGGTCTACGCAGTATTTT. Its protein product is CASSLTVQGDPLSGSTQYF.

The gene calls are TRBV23-1 and TRBJ2-2; the match to TRBD1 covers 10 bases. TRBV23-1 is filed as an ORF, its function uncertain. V trimming: 2 bases; J trimming: 1 base; junction bases outside the gene matches: 7. The CDR3 contains 18 residues. The CDR3 coding sequence is TGCGCCAGCAGTCAAAGGTCGACAGGGGGCATGAACACCGGGGAGCTGTTTTTT. This encodes CASSQRSTGGMNTGELFF.

This clone was detected only a few times. The chain combines TRBV30 with TRBJ2-7; possible D gene TRBD2, 5 bases. The germline V gene encodes CDR1 GTSNPN and CDR2 SVGIG (reference sequence). CDR3 size: 13 residues. V was pared by 5 bases and J by 1 base, with 12 bases between. CDR3 nucleotides: TGTGCCTGGGTGGACTGGGGATCCTACGAGCAGTACTTC. Amino acid sequence: CAWVDWGSYEQYF.

There are a few counts of this clone. The chain couples TRBV7-3 to TRBJ1-2, with D unresolved. This CDR3 comprises 15 residues. The germline V and J ends were trimmed by 5 bases and 1 base, with 14 bases remaining between them. From germline, CDR1 is SGHTA and CDR2 FQGTGA. CDR3 region: CASSVERTVNYGYTF. The CDR3 region has the DNA TGTGCCAGCAGCGTAGAAAGGACGGTTAACTATGGCTACACCTTC.

The chain joins TRBV18 to TRBJ2-7, with D possibly TRBD2 on 5 matching bases. In germline, CDR1 is KGHSH, CDR2 LQKENI. The CDR3 length is 15 residues. Trimming shortened V by 2 bases and J by 4 bases, and 15 bases separated the two germline ends. The CDR3 sequence: CASSPNGGFNYEQYF. The CDR3, as DNA: TGTGCCAGCTCACCAAATGGAGGCTTCAATTACGAGCAGTACTTC.

This clone was recorded a few times. The rearrangement uses TRBV5-1 and TRBJ2-1; D perhaps matches TRBD2 (5 bases). V lost 4 bases, J lost 7 bases, and 15 bases lay in between. CDR3 length: 14 amino acids. The germline CDR1 and CDR2 sequences are SGHRS and YFSETQ. CDR3 DNA sequence: TGCGCCAGCAGCCCCCTAGCTACTCGGAATGAGCAGTTCTTC. Protein: CASSPLATRNEQFF.

This clone was counted only a few times. The chain carries TRBV27 and TRBJ2-3; D tentatively reads TRBD1 or TRBD2 (6 bases each). V was shortened by 4 bases and J by 8 bases, with 19 bases between the two germline ends. This CDR3 spans 15 amino acids. Germline V gene lookup returns CDR1 MNHEY and CDR2 SMNVEV (reference sequence). CDR3 sequence reads: CASSSYRASRGTQYF. CDR3 nucleotide sequence: TGTGCCAGCAGTTCCTACAGGGCCTCGCGGGGTACGCAGTATTTT.

The rearrangement joins TRBV18 to TRBJ1-4, with 8 positions matching TRBD1. Trimming removed 2 bases from V and 8 bases from J; junction bases left unmatched: 7. Germline V CDR1 and CDR2: KGHSH, LQKENI. The CDR3 sequence is 15 residues long. The CDR3 DNA follows: TGTGCCAGCTCACCAAGGGACAGGTTTGAAGAAAAACTGTTTTTT. As protein: CASSPRDRFEEKLFF.

The CDR3 reads CASSVADRLYGYTF. Here the CDR3 DNA reads TGTGCCAGCAGCGTAGCCGACCGTCTCTATGGCTACACCTTC. V and J are TRBV9 and TRBJ1-2; D not certain. CDR1 SGDLS and CDR2 YYNGEE come from the germline V gene. V lost 0 bases and J 4 bases, leaving 10 bases between the germline ends. The CDR3 sequence is 14 residues long.

V is TRBV7-3 and J is TRBJ1-1; D gene unclear. V gave up 4 bases and J gave up 3 bases, with 9 bases separating them. The CDR3 runs to 13 residues. Germline values: CDR1 SGHTA, CDR2 FQGTGA. DNA for the CDR3: TGTGCCAGCAGCTCCACAGTTCACACTGAAGCTTTCTTT. Translation gives CASSSTVHTEAFF.

V and J are TRBV9 and TRBJ2-3; 7 positions match TRBD2. V was clipped by 0 bases and J by 1 base; unmatched bases: 17. This CDR3 contains 20 residues. Germline-derived CDR1 and CDR2 are SGDLS and YYNGEE. DNA for the CDR3: TGTGCCAGCAGCGTAGAAGAGGGGACTAATCGTCAGCTGGGCACAGATACGCAGTATTTT. It specifies CASSVEEGTNRQLGTDTQYF.

The rearrangement uses TRBV6-1 and TRBJ2-2, with 9 bases lining up with TRBD1. The J segment lost 7 bases and the V segment lost 2 bases, leaving 11 bases of the junction unmatched. Germline values: CDR1 MNHNS, CDR2 SASEGT. CDR3 size: 17 residues. The CDR3 is CASSESHRGLSGGELFF. The CDR3 nucleotides read TGTGCCAGCAGTGAAAGTCACAGGGGGCTTTCGGGCGGGGAGCTGTTTTTT.

This clone came up a few times. This chain joins TRBV7-2 and TRBJ2-4; 7 bases agree with TRBD1. Per germline, CDR1 SGHTA and CDR2 FQGNSA. J was trimmed by 3 bases and V by 5 bases; bases with no gene match: 16. The CDR3 loop spans 18 amino acids. CDR3: CASSTRGGASRSKNIQYF. The CDR3, as DNA: TGTGCCAGCAGCACCCGAGGGGGCGCAAGCCGAAGCAAAAACATTCAGTACTTC.

The chain has TRBV6-6 and TRBJ1-1; TRBD1 matches 8 bases. Per germline, CDR1 MNHNY and CDR2 SVGAGI (reference sequence). The CDR3 has 15 residues. Trimming removed 2 bases from V and 4 bases from J; junction bases left unmatched: 6. CDR3 in DNA: TGTGCCAGCAGTTACGGGGCAGGGGGCACCACTGAAGCTTTCTTT. Translation gives CASSYGAGGTTEAFF.

This rearrangement joins TRBV4-3 to TRBJ1-1; a possible D gene is TRBD1 (5 bases). Germline V CDR1 and CDR2: LGHNA, YSLEER. V lost 4 bases and J lost 5, with 17 bases in between. The CDR3 contains 15 residues. The chain's CDR3 is CASSLLMGDKTEAFF. CDR3 in DNA: TGCGCCAGCAGCCTGTTGATGGGGGATAAAACTGAAGCTTTCTTT.

This chain links TRBV18 with TRBJ2-1; 14 bases align to TRBD2. The germline CDR1 and CDR2 sequences are KGHSH and LQKENI. Trimming removed 2 bases from V and 8 bases from J; junction bases left unmatched: 11. This CDR3 spans 18 amino acids. CDR3 DNA: TGTGCCAGCTCACCAGGGGGACTAGCGGGAGTGGTTAGAGATGAGCAGTTCTTC. Amino acid sequence: CASSPGGLAGVVRDEQFF.

In this sample, this clone turned up a few times. The V call is TRBV11-2, the J call TRBJ2-7; either TRBD1 or TRBD2 may fit D (5 bases each). Germline V gene sequence: CDR1 SGHAT, CDR2 FQNNGV. The V end lost 5 bases, the J end lost 6 bases, and 23 bases lay between the germline ends. The CDR3 runs 16 residues. Written as DNA, the CDR3 is TGTGCCAGCAGCACCTGGGACGGCCTTTCTGTCGTCGAGCAGTACTTC. Translation gives CASSTWDGLSVVEQYF.

This clone came up a few times. The chain links TRBV20-1 to TRBJ2-7; perhaps TRBD2 as D (6 bases). V shed 6 bases and J shed 7 bases, with 10 bases lying between them. Germline V gives CDR1 DFQATT, CDR2 SNEGSKA (reference sequence). CDR3 length: 10 amino acids. The CDR3 sequence is CSAPRGEQYF. CDR3 nucleotide sequence: TGCAGTGCCCCACGGGGGGAGCAGTACTTC.